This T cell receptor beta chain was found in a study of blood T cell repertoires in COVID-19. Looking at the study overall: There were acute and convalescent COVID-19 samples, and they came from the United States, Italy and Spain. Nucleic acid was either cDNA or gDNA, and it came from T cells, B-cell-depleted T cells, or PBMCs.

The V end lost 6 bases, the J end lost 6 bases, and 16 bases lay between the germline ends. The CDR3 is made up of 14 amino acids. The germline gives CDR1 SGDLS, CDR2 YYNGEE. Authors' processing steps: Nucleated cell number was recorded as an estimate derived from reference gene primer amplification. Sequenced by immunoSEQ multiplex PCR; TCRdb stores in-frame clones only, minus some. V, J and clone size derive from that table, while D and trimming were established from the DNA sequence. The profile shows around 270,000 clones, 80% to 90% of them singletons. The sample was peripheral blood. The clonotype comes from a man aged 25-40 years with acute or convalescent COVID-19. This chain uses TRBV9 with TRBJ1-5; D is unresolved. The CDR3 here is CASMDFDLTQPQHF. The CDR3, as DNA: TGTGCCAGCATGGACTTCGACTTGACTCAGCCCCAGCATTTT.